This T cell receptor (beta chain) was profiled in a study of blood T cell repertoires in COVID-19. For the study at large: Samples came from the United States, Italy and Spain, spanning acute and convalescent COVID-19.

Measured with immunoSEQ multiplex PCR; TCRdb has only the in-frame clones, and not every one. The table lists roughly 400,000 clones, over 75% of them singletons. With 5 bases removed from V and 4 bases from J, the gap between germline ends came to 15 bases. The V gene's germline CDR1 is SGHAT and CDR2 FQDESV (reference sequence). The CDR3 covers 15 residues. Which cohort a participant joined came from the clinical history participants gave. V gene TRBV11-1 combines with J gene TRBJ1-3, with TRBD1 as a possible D gene (6 bases). Sequenced sample: PBMCs or T cells enriched from blood (not recorded which). This TCR was sampled from a man between 25 and 39 years old who had recovered from COVID-19. CDR3 in amino acids: CASSDQGRSGNTIYF. In DNA form, the CDR3 reads TGTGCCAGCAGCGACCAGGGGCGATCCGGAAACACCATATATTTT.